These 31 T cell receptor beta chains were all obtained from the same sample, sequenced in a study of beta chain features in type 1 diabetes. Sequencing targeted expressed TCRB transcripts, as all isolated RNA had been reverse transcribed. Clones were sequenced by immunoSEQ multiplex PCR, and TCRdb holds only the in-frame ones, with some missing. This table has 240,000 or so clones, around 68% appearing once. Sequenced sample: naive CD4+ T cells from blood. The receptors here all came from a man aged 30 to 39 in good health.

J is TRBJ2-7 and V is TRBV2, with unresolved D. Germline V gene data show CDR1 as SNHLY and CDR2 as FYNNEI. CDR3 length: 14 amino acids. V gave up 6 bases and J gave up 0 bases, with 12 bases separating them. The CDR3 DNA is TGTGCCAGCAGCTTGACCGTGACCTCCTACGAGCAGTACTTC. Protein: CASSLTVTSYEQYF.

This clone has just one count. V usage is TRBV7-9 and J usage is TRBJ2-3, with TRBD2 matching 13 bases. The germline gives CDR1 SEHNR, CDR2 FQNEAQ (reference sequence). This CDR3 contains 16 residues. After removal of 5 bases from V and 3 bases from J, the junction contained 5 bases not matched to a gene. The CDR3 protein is CASSQSTSGRTDTQYF. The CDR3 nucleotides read TGTGCCAGCAGCCAGTCGACTAGCGGGAGGACAGATACGCAGTATTTT.

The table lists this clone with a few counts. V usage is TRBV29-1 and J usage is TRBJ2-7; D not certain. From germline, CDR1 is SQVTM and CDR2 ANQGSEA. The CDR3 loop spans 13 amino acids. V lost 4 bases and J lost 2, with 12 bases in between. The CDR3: CSVVGRLTYEQYF. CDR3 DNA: TGCAGCGTTGTAGGAAGATTAACCTACGAGCAGTACTTC.

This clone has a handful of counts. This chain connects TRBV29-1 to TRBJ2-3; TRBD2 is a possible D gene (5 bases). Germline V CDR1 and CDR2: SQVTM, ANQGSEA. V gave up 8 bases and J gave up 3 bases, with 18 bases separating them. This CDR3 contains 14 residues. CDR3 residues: CSKSGGFGTDTQYF. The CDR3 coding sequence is TGCAGCAAGTCTGGCGGGTTCGGAACAGATACGCAGTATTTT.

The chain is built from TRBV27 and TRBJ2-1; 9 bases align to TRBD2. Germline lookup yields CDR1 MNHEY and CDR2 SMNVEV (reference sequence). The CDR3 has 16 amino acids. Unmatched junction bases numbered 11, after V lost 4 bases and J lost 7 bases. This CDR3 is CASSSLAGSEGNEQFF. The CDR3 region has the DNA TGTGCCAGCAGTTCCCTAGCGGGATCCGAGGGGAATGAGCAGTTCTTC.

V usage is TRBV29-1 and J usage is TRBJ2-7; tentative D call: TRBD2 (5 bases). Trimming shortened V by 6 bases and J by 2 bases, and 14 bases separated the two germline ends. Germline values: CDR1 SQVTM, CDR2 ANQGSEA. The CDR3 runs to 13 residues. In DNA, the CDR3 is TGCAGCGTGGGGAGCAGCCCGCCCTACGAGCAGTACTTC. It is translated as CSVGSSPPYEQYF.

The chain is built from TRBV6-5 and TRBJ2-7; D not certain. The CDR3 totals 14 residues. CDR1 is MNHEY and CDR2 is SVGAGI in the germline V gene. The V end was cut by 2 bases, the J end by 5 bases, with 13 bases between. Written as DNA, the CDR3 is TGTGCCAGCAGTTACCTTCAGAGCCGGAACGAGCAGTACTTC. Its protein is CASSYLQSRNEQYF.

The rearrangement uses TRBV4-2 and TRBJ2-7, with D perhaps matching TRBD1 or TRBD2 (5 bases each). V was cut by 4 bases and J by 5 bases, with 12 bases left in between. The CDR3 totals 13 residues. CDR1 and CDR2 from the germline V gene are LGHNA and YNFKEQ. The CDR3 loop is CASSPLRDHEQYF. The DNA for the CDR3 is TGTGCCAGCAGCCCCCTAAGGGACCACGAGCAGTACTTC.

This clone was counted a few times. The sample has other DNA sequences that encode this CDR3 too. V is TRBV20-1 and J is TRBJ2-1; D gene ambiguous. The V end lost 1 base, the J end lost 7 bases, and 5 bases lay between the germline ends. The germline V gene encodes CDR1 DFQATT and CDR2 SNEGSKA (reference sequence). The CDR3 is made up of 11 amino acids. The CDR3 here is CSARGPNEQFF. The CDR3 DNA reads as TGCAGTGCTAGAGGCCCTAATGAGCAGTTCTTC.

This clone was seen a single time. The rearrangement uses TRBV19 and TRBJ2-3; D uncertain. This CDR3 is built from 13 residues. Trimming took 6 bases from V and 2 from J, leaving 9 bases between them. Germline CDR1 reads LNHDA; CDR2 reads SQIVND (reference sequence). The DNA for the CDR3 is TGTGCCAGTAGCCCCCAATACACAGATACGCAGTATTTT. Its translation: CASSPQYTDTQYF.

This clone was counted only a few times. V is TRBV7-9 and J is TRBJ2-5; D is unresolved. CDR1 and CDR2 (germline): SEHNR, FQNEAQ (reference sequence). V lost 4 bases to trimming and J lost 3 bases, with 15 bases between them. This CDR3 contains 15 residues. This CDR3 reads CASSSWNNREETQYF. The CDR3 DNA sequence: TGTGCCAGCAGCTCCTGGAATAACCGAGAAGAGACCCAGTACTTC.

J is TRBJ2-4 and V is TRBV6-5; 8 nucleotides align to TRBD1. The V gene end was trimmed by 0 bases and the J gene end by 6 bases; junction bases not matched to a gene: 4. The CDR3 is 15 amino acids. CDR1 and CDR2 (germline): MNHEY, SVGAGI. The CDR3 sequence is CASSYSTDRGNIQYF. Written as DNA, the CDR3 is TGTGCCAGCAGTTACTCGACCGACAGGGGAAACATTCAGTACTTC.

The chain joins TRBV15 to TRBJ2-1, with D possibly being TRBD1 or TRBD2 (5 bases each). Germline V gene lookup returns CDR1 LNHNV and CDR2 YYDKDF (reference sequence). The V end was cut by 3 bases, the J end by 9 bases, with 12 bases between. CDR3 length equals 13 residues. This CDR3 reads CATSSPIGAEQFF. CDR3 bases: TGTGCCACCAGCAGCCCCATCGGGGCTGAGCAGTTCTTC. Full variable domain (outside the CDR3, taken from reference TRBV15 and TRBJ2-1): DAMVIQNPRYQVTQFGKPVTLSCSQTLNHNVMYWYQQKSSQAPKLLFHYYDKDFNNEADTPDNFQSRRPNTSFCFLDIRSPGLGDTAMYLCATSSPIGAEQFFGPGTRLTVL.

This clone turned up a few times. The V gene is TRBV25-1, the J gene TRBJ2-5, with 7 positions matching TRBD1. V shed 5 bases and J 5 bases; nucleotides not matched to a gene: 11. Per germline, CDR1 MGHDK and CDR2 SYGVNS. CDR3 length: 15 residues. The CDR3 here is CASSPGQRIVETQYF. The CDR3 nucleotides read TGTGCCAGCAGTCCGGGACAGCGCATAGTCGAGACCCAGTACTTC.

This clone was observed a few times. CDR3 in DNA: TGCGCCAGCAGCCTCCAGGCAGCCCGCCAAGAGACCCAGTACTTC. This codes for CASSLQAARQETQYF. The chain joins TRBV4-3 to TRBJ2-5; no clear D. Germline V gives CDR1 LGHNA, CDR2 YSLEER. Trimming removed 4 bases at V and 1 base at J, with 13 bases between. The CDR3 extends over 15 amino acids.

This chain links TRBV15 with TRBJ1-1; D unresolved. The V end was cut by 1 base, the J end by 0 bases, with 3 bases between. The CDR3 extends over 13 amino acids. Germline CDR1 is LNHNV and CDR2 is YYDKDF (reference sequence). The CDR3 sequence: CATSRAVNTEAFF. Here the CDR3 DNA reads TGTGCCACCAGCAGAGCCGTGAACACTGAAGCTTTCTTT.

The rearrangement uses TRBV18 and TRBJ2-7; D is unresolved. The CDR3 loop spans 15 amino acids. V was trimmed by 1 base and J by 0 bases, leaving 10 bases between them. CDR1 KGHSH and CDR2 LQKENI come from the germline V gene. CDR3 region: CASSPRTLDSYEQYF. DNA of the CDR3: TGTGCCAGCTCACCACGCACTCTAGACTCCTACGAGCAGTACTTC.

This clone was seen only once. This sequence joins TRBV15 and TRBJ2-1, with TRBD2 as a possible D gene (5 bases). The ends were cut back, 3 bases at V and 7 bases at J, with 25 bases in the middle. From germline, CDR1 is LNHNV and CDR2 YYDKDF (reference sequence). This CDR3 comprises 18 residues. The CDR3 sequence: CATSSPPGAPPRGNEQFF. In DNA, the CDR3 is TGTGCCACCAGCAGTCCCCCTGGCGCGCCCCCCCGCGGGAATGAGCAGTTCTTC.

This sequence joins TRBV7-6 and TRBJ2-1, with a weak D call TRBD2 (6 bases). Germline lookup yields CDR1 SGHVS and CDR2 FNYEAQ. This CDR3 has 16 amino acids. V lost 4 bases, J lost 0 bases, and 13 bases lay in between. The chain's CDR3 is CASSSRLDRSYNEQFF. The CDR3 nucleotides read TGTGCCAGCAGCTCTAGACTAGACCGCTCCTACAATGAGCAGTTCTTC.

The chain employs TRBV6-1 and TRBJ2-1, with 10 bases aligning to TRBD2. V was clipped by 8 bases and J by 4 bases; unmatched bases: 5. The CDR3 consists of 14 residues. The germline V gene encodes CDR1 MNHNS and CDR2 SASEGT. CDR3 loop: CASASGGEYNEQFF. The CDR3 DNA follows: TGTGCCAGCGCTAGCGGGGGCGAGTACAATGAGCAGTTCTTC.

CDR3 DNA: TGCAGCGTTCGGGACGGAACGCAAGAGACCCAGTACTTC. Translating gives CSVRDGTQETQYF. The chain couples TRBV29-1 to TRBJ2-5, with D perhaps being TRBD1 or TRBD2 (5 bases each). In germline, CDR1 is SQVTM, CDR2 ANQGSEA. This CDR3 contains 13 residues. Trimming left V 5 bases short and J 2 bases short, with 12 bases between. Full variable domain (remainder filled in from reference TRBV29-1 and TRBJ2-5): SAVISQKPSRDICQRGTSLTIQCQVDSQVTMMFWYRQQPGQSLTLIATANQGSEATYESGFVIDKFPISRPNLTFSTLTVSNMSPEDSSIYLCSVRDGTQETQYFGPGTRLLVL.

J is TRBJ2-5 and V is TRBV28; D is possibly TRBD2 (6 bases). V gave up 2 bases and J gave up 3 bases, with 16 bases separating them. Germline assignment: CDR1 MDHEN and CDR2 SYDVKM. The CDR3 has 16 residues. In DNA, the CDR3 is TGTGCCAGCAGTTTAGGAAACCGGGACTCTAAAGAGACCCAGTACTTC. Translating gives CASSLGNRDSKETQYF.

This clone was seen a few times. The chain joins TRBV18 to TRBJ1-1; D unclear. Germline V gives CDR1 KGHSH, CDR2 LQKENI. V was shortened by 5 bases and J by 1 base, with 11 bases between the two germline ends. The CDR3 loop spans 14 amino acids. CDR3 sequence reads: CASSIGWANTEAFF. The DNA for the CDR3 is TGTGCCAGCTCAATAGGCTGGGCGAACACTGAAGCTTTCTTT.

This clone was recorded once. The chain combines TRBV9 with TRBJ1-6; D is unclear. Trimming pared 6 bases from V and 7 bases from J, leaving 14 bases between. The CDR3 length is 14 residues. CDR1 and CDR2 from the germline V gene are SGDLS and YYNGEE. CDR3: CASTSTNGNSPLHF. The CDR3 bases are TGTGCCAGCACCAGCACCAACGGGAATTCACCCCTCCACTTT. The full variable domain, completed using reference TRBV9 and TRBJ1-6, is DSGVTQTPKHLITATGQRVTLRCSPRSGDLSVYWYQQSLDQGLQFLIQYYNGEERAKGNILERFSAQQFPDLHSELNLSSLELGDSALYFCASTSTNGNSPLHFGNGTRLTVT.

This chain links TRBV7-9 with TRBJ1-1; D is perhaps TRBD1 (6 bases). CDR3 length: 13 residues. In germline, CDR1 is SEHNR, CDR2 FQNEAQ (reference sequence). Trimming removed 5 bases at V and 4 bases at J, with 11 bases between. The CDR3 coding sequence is TGTGCCAGCAGCCCATTACAGGGCACTGAAGCTTTCTTT. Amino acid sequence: CASSPLQGTEAFF. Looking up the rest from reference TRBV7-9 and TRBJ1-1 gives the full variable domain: DTGVSQNPRHKITKRGQNVTFRCDPISEHNRLYWYRQTLGQGPEFLTYFQNEAQLEKSRLLSDRFSAERPKGSFSTLEIQRTEQGDSAMYLCASSPLQGTEAFFGQGTRLTVV.

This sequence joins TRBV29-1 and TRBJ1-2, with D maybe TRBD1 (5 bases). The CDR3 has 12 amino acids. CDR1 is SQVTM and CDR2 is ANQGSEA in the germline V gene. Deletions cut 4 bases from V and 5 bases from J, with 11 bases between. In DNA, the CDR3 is TGCAGCGTTGTGCAGGGAGGGTATGGCTACACCTTC. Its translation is CSVVQGGYGYTF. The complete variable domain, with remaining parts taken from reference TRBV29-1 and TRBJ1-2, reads SAVISQKPSRDICQRGTSLTIQCQVDSQVTMMFWYRQQPGQSLTLIATANQGSEATYESGFVIDKFPISRPNLTFSTLTVSNMSPEDSSIYLCSVVQGGYGYTFGSGTRLTVV.

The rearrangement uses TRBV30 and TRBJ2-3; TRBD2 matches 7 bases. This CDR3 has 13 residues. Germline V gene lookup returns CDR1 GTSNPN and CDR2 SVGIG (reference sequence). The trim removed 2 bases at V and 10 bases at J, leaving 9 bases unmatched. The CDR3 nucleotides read TGTGCCTGGAGTCGTACGCCTAGCGGTCCGCAGTATTTT. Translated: CAWSRTPSGPQYF.

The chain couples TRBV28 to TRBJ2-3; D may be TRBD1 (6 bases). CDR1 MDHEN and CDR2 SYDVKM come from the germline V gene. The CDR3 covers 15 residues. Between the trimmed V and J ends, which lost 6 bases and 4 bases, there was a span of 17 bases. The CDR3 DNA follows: TGTGCCAGCAGGCTCACAGGGAGTATCGCAGATACGCAGTATTTT. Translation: CASRLTGSIADTQYF.

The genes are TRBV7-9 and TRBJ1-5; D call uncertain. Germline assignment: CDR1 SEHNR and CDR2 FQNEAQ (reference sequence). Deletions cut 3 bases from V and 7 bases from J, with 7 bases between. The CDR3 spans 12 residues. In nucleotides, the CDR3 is TGTGCCAGCAGCTTGGAGGACCAGCCCCAGCATTTT. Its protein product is CASSLEDQPQHF.

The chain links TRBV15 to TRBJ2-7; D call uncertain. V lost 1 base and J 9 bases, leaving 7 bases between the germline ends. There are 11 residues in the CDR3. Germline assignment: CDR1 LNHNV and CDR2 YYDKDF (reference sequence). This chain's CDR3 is CATSRGTGQYF. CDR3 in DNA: TGTGCCACCAGCAGAGGGACGGGGCAGTACTTC.

The CDR3 reads CAIRSGLAGYQETQYF. The CDR3 bases are TGTGCCATCAGATCTGGACTAGCGGGGTACCAAGAGACCCAGTACTTC. V is TRBV10-3 and J is TRBJ2-5; 12 nucleotides line up with TRBD2. There are 16 residues in the CDR3. The ends lost 6 bases at V and 0 bases at J; junction bases unmatched: 5. Germline V gene data show CDR1 as ENHRY and CDR2 as SYGVKD.